This T cell receptor (beta chain) was retrieved from a study of cytomegalovirus exposure and HLA in healthy donors. The CDR3 runs to 14 residues. Trimming removed 7 bases at V and 6 bases at J, with 17 bases between. Germline V gene data show CDR1 as SGHRS and CDR2 as YFSETQ. Separate from the 666-subject first cohort was the roughly 120-subject validation cohort, to which the donors belonged. Produced via immunoSEQ multiplex PCR; TCRdb's table is partial and in-frame only. The data show about 130,000 clones, approximately 94% seen once. V usage is TRBV5-1 and J usage is TRBJ2-1; D is uncertain. Sequencing was performed on PBMCs. This receptor was taken from a woman between 18 and 30 years old in good health and CMV-seronegative. CDR3 bases: TGCGCCAGCCTTAATACAGCCAGTTCCAATGAGCAGTTCTTC. It codes for CASLNTASSNEQFF.